One TCR beta chain is described in this entry. This sample stems from a study of radiation and T cells in renal cell carcinoma. Time point denoted: baseline pretreatment blood. The treatment is: 15 Gy SBRT to primary tumor, nephrectomy 4 weeks later. Clones were read by immunoSEQ multiplex PCR, and TCRdb kept only the in-frame ones, dropping some. The data show about 140,000 clones, over 80% seen once. Trimming left V 2 bases short and J 8 bases short, with 16 bases between. The germline CDR1 and CDR2 sequences are LGHNA and YSLEER. The CDR3 has 15 amino acids. Here the sequenced sample was blood, taken from a patient whose treatment included radiotherapy and nephrectomy. The TCR comes from a woman in her fifties or sixties with renal cell carcinoma. V gene TRBV4-3 combines with J gene TRBJ2-4, with D perhaps given as TRBD1 or TRBD2 (7 bases each). CDR3: CASSQMGGQGDIQYF. The CDR3 bases are TGCGCCAGCAGCCAAATGGGGGGGCAGGGGGACATTCAGTACTTC.